These 28 T cell receptor beta chains were sequenced from one sample in a study of cytomegalovirus exposure and HLA in healthy donors. Primers: 60 Vbeta forward and 13 Jbeta reverse. Assay used: immunoSEQ multiplex PCR; TCRdb lists only in-frame clones, some missing. The top ten hold roughly 2% of the sample, which has about 140,000 clones, roughly four fifths seen once. The material sequenced was PBMCs. The receptors come from a man aged 30 to 39 in good health and CMV-seronegative.

This clone was recorded a few times. The rearrangement joins TRBV5-1 to TRBJ2-3, with a weak D call TRBD2 (5 bases). Germline V gene data show CDR1 as SGHRS and CDR2 as YFSETQ. Trimming removed 4 bases at V and 1 base at J, with 10 bases between. The CDR3 runs 14 residues. DNA for the CDR3: TGCGCCAGCAGCGCCCGGACTGGCACAGATACGCAGTATTTT. Its translation is CASSARTGTDTQYF.

The rearrangement joins TRBV9 to TRBJ2-7, with 9 positions matching TRBD2. CDR3 length: 15 residues. CDR1 and CDR2 (germline): SGDLS, YYNGEE. V was pared by 4 bases and J by 3 bases, with 8 bases of the junction left unmatched. The CDR3 loop reads CASSPWGTSIYEQYF. CDR3 nucleotides: TGTGCCAGCAGCCCGTGGGGGACTAGCATCTACGAGCAGTACTTC. Full variable domain (rest looked up from reference TRBV9 and TRBJ2-7): DSGVTQTPKHLITATGQRVTLRCSPRSGDLSVYWYQQSLDQGLQFLIQYYNGEERAKGNILERFSAQQFPDLHSELNLSSLELGDSALYFCASSPWGTSIYEQYFGPGTRLTVT.

The table lists this clone with a few counts. The gene calls are TRBV5-5 and TRBJ2-4; TRBD2 is a possible D gene (6 bases). The CDR3 consists of 16 residues. CDR1 and CDR2 from the germline V gene are SGHKS and YYEKEE (reference sequence). V gave up 2 bases and J gave up 4 bases, with 16 bases separating them. CDR3 residues: CASSFPLATAKNIQYF. As DNA, the CDR3 is TGTGCCAGCAGCTTTCCCCTAGCGACCGCAAAAAACATTCAGTACTTC.

The V gene is TRBV7-9, the J gene TRBJ2-1; 9 bases fit TRBD1. This CDR3 has 15 residues. Germline V gene data show CDR1 as SEHNR and CDR2 as FQNEAQ (reference sequence). J lost 4 bases, V lost 5 bases, and 6 bases had no gene match. CDR3 region: CASSRRQGVYNEQFF. The CDR3 nucleotides read TGTGCCAGCAGCCGAAGACAGGGGGTTTACAATGAGCAGTTCTTC.

A few counts support this clone. The chain has TRBV15 and TRBJ1-2; D is uncertain. With 3 bases removed from V and 3 bases from J, the gap between germline ends came to 17 bases. Per germline, CDR1 LNHNV and CDR2 YYDKDF (reference sequence). The CDR3 has 16 residues. Here the CDR3 DNA reads TGTGCCACCAGCAGTAGACTCACCTCACGGGACTATGGCTACACCTTC. It is translated as CATSSRLTSRDYGYTF.

This clone was detected only once. The chain carries TRBV28 and TRBJ2-5; 8 bases fit TRBD2. CDR1 and CDR2 from the germline V gene are MDHEN and SYDVKM. V dropped 5 bases and J dropped 5; count of bases not matched to a gene: 16. The CDR3 spans 17 residues. Here the CDR3 reads CASSPRSLGRARETQYF. The CDR3, as DNA: TGTGCCAGCAGTCCAAGATCTCTCGGGAGGGCCAGGGAGACCCAGTACTTC.

V and J are TRBV18 and TRBJ2-7, with 8 bases identical to TRBD1. V lost 4 bases to trimming and J lost 0 bases; unmatched junction nucleotides: 5. Germline V gene data show CDR1 as KGHSH and CDR2 as LQKENI. The CDR3 is 15 residues long. The CDR3 region has the DNA TGTGCCAGCTCACGTGAAGGGACAGGCTCCTACGAGCAGTACTTC. Translation gives CASSREGTGSYEQYF.

J is TRBJ2-5 and V is TRBV5-1; D gene ambiguous. V lost 5 bases, J lost 2 bases, and 10 bases lay in between. CDR1 SGHRS and CDR2 YFSETQ come from the germline V gene. The CDR3 consists of 13 residues. CDR3 DNA sequence: TGCGCCAGCAGAGGTGACACGCAAGAGACCCAGTACTTC. This translates into CASRGDTQETQYF.

The V call is TRBV11-1, the J call TRBJ2-1; D is perhaps TRBD2 (6 bases). In germline, CDR1 is SGHAT, CDR2 FQDESV (reference sequence). Trimming removed 1 base at V and 3 bases at J, with 10 bases between. The CDR3 has 15 amino acids. The chain's CDR3 is CASSLGDGGYNEQFF. DNA of the CDR3: TGTGCCAGCAGCTTAGGGGACGGGGGCTACAATGAGCAGTTCTTC.

This clone was detected only once. This sequence joins TRBV18 and TRBJ2-7, with TRBD2 as a possible D gene (6 bases). Germline CDR1 reads KGHSH; CDR2 reads LQKENI. The CDR3 length is 16 residues. V was pared by 6 bases and J by 3 bases, with 21 bases between. CDR3: CASSPYDLGGNYEQYF. The CDR3 bases are TGTGCCAGCTCGCCCTATGACCTGGGGGGAAACTACGAGCAGTACTTC.

This clone was seen a single time. The genes are TRBV6-5 and TRBJ2-7, with 9 nucleotides matching TRBD2. This CDR3 contains 14 residues. Germline assignment: CDR1 MNHEY and CDR2 SVGAGI. The J segment lost 6 bases and the V segment lost 6 bases, leaving 9 bases of the junction unmatched. As DNA, the CDR3 is TGTGCCAGCAGCTTAGCGGGAGTGACAGGCGAGCAGTACTTC. It is translated as CASSLAGVTGEQYF.

This rearrangement joins TRBV29-1 to TRBJ2-7, with TRBD2 matching 8 bases. Germline trimming cut 1 base from V and 6 bases from J; bases unmatched to any gene: 5. The germline V gene has CDR1 SQVTM and CDR2 ANQGSEA. This CDR3 region has 13 residues. The CDR3 here is CSVEVREGREQYF. The CDR3 DNA reads as TGCAGCGTTGAAGTACGGGAGGGCCGCGAGCAGTACTTC.

V usage is TRBV6-6 and J usage is TRBJ1-1, with a tentative D call TRBD1 (6 bases). The CDR3 extends over 13 amino acids. The germline V and J ends were trimmed by 2 bases and 12 bases, with 16 bases remaining between them. CDR1 is MNHNY and CDR2 is SVGAGI in the germline V gene (reference sequence). Written as DNA, the CDR3 is TGTGCCAGCAGTTACGATCCAGGGGCGATCCCTTTCTTT. Its translation is CASSYDPGAIPFF.

The CDR3 loop reads CASSVAVRASGSPNTDTQYF. The CDR3, as DNA: TGTGCCAGCAGCGTAGCGGTCCGTGCTAGCGGGAGTCCCAACACAGATACGCAGTATTTT. J is TRBJ2-3 and V is TRBV9; 10 positions agree with TRBD2. The CDR3 is made up of 20 amino acids. The J segment lost 2 bases and the V segment lost 0 bases, leaving 15 bases of the junction unmatched. Germline V lookup: CDR1 SGDLS, CDR2 YYNGEE.

V usage is TRBV5-1 and J usage is TRBJ2-7, with D maybe TRBD1 (5 bases). The germline CDR1 and CDR2 sequences are SGHRS and YFSETQ. Trimming stripped 1 base from V and 6 bases from J, with 8 bases between. This CDR3 spans 12 amino acids. The CDR3 protein is CASSLRGSEQYF. CDR3 sequence (DNA): TGCGCCAGCAGCTTGAGGGGTTCCGAGCAGTACTTC.

The gene calls are TRBV2 and TRBJ2-5; TRBD1 matches 7 bases. Germline V gives CDR1 SNHLY, CDR2 FYNNEI. The CDR3 loop spans 13 amino acids. V lost 3 bases and J lost 5; bases outside the gene matches: 3. CDR3 loop: CASSDIGGETQYF. The CDR3 region has the DNA TGTGCCAGCAGTGATATAGGGGGCGAGACCCAGTACTTC.

This rearrangement joins TRBV19 to TRBJ2-1; TRBD2 agrees at 10 bases. The CDR3 is 14 amino acids. The V segment lost 5 bases and the J segment 5 bases; nucleotides outside the gene matches: 3. Germline V lookup: CDR1 LNHDA, CDR2 SQIVND (reference sequence). DNA of the CDR3: TGTGCCAGTAGTCTAGCGGGAGTCCACAATGAGCAGTTCTTC. The encoded protein is CASSLAGVHNEQFF. The whole variable domain, filled in from reference TRBV19 and TRBJ2-1, reads DGGITQSPKYLFRKEGQNVTLSCEQNLNHDAMYWYRQDPGQGLRLIYYSQIVNDFQKGDIAEGYSVSREKKESFPLTVTSAQKNPTAFYLCASSLAGVHNEQFFGPGTRLTVL.

CDR3 loop: CASSHGTGGKTEAFF. CDR3 bases: TGCGCCAGCAGCCACGGGACAGGGGGAAAAACTGAAGCTTTCTTT. The V and J genes are TRBV5-1 and TRBJ1-1, with 11 bases lining up with TRBD1. V trimming: 4 bases; J trimming: 5 bases; junction bases outside the gene matches: 7. CDR1 and CDR2 (germline): SGHRS, YFSETQ. The CDR3 is 15 amino acids.

V gene TRBV29-1 combines with J gene TRBJ2-5; 9 nucleotides match TRBD1. J was trimmed by 5 bases and V by 4 bases; bases with no gene match: 5. Germline V lookup: CDR1 SQVTM, CDR2 ANQGSEA. The CDR3 is 13 amino acids. The CDR3 nucleotides are TGCAGCGTTGTACAGGGGGCGGGGGAGACCCAGTACTTC. Encoded protein: CSVVQGAGETQYF.

This clone occurred once. The genes are TRBV5-1 and TRBJ2-7, with unresolved D. Germline-derived CDR1 and CDR2 are SGHRS and YFSETQ. CDR3 size: 15 residues. Trimming cost V 0 bases and J 2 bases, with 12 bases left between them. In DNA, the CDR3 is TGCGCCAGCAGCTTGGCAGCAGGCCAAGCCTACGAGCAGTACTTC. It translates to CASSLAAGQAYEQYF.

The chain links TRBV6-5 to TRBJ1-2, with D possibly being TRBD1 (6 bases). This CDR3 comprises 15 residues. Trimming pared 2 bases from V and 4 bases from J, leaving 14 bases between. The germline V gene encodes CDR1 MNHEY and CDR2 SVGAGI. This chain's CDR3 is CASSYGGGGSYGYTF. CDR3 sequence (DNA): TGTGCCAGCAGTTACGGGGGAGGGGGTTCCTATGGCTACACCTTC.

CDR3 loop: CASSLARDNKITNYGYTF. In nucleotides, the CDR3 is TGTGCCAGCAGCTTAGCCCGGGACAACAAGATCACTAACTATGGCTACACCTTC. The V and J genes are TRBV7-9 and TRBJ1-2, with D maybe TRBD1 (6 bases). V was shortened by 0 bases and J by 0 bases, with 17 bases between the two germline ends. CDR1 is SEHNR, CDR2 FQNEAQ, per germline (reference sequence). There are 18 residues in the CDR3.

The chain links TRBV25-1 to TRBJ2-1, with 8 bases lining up with TRBD2. Germline loops: CDR1 MGHDK, CDR2 SYGVNS. This CDR3 has 14 amino acids. V dropped 3 bases and J dropped 13; count of bases not matched to a gene: 11. The CDR3 DNA reads as TGTGCCAGCAGTGACATAAACTCCGGGACTAGACAGTTCTTC. Its translation: CASSDINSGTRQFF.

The chain joins TRBV6-5 to TRBJ2-1, with D possibly TRBD2 on 6 matching bases. This CDR3 has 15 amino acids. Germline values: CDR1 MNHEY, CDR2 SVGAGI. V lost 1 base and J 6 bases, leaving 13 bases between the germline ends. The CDR3 loop is CASSYWGKGGNEQFF. The CDR3 DNA follows: TGTGCCAGCAGTTACTGGGGGAAGGGAGGCAATGAGCAGTTCTTC.

This clone was detected once. The chain has TRBV7-2 and TRBJ2-7, with D hard to call. The germline gives CDR1 SGHTA, CDR2 FQGNSA. This CDR3 has 17 amino acids. The V and J ends lost 2 bases and 4 bases respectively, with 21 bases between them. The CDR3 DNA sequence: TGTGCCAGCAGCTTAACCCTCCTGCGGAGTCCCGAGTACGAGCAGTACTTC. Translating gives CASSLTLLRSPEYEQYF.

The chain carries TRBV5-1 and TRBJ2-5; D remains ambiguous. Germline assignment: CDR1 SGHRS and CDR2 YFSETQ. This CDR3 comprises 14 residues. Trimming cost V 0 bases and J 0 bases, with 6 bases left between them. CDR3 nucleotide sequence: TGCGCCAGCAGCTTGGGTACAGACCAAGAGACCCAGTACTTC. Translated, it gives CASSLGTDQETQYF.

This clone was seen a handful of times. The chain uses TRBV7-9 and TRBJ2-1; 10 bases align to TRBD1. Trimming removed 5 bases from V and 0 bases from J; junction bases left unmatched: 4. CDR1 SEHNR and CDR2 FQNEAQ come from the germline V gene (reference sequence). The CDR3 sequence is 16 residues long. CDR3 amino acids: CASSLRDRGSYNEQFF. CDR3 coding DNA: TGTGCCAGCAGCCTCCGGGACAGGGGCTCCTACAATGAGCAGTTCTTC.

CDR3 sequence reads: CSVSGTSGSETQYF. The CDR3 DNA sequence: TGCAGCGTCTCCGGGACTAGCGGTTCAGAGACCCAGTACTTC. V and J are TRBV29-1 and TRBJ2-5; 11 bases are a match to TRBD2. CDR3 length: 14 amino acids. V shed 6 bases, J shed 4 bases, and the junction held 7 bases outside the gene matches. Germline V CDR1 and CDR2: SQVTM, ANQGSEA.